This T cell receptor (beta chain) appears in the sequencing data of a study of shared clonotypes between healthy human individuals. HIV-negative, healthy adults without recent acute infections or vaccinations were the donors. Germline-derived CDR1 and CDR2 are SNHLY and FYNNEI. V dropped 8 bases and J dropped 5; count of bases not matched to a gene: 6. This CDR3 has 13 amino acids. This clone was counted a few times. Profiled with immunoSEQ multiplex PCR; TCRdb holds only in-frame clones, not every one. The data contain hundreds of thousands of clones, roughly 72% of them singletons. This chain connects TRBV2 to TRBJ2-3, with 8 bases lining up with TRBD2. Sequenced material: memory CD4+ T cells sorted from blood. The sample's subset: CD45RA-negative fraction. The clonotype originates from a woman in her thirties in good health. The CDR3 is CASGSGSGDTQYF. DNA of the CDR3: TGTGCCAGCGGCAGCGGGAGTGGAGATACGCAGTATTTT.